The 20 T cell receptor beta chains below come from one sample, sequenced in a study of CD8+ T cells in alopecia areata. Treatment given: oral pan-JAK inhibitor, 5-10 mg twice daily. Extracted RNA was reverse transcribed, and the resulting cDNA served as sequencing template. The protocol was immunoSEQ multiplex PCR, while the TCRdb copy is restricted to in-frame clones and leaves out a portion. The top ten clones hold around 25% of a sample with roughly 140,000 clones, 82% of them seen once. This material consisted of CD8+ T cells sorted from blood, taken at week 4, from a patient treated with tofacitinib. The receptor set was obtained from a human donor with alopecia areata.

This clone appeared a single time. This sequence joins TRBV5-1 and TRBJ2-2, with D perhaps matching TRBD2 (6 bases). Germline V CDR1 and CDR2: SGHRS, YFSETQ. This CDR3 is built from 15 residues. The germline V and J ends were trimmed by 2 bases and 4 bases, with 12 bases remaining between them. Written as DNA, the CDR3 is TGCGCCAGCAGCTTTAGGCGGCGGGGCACCGGGGAGCTGTTTTTT. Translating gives CASSFRRRGTGELFF.

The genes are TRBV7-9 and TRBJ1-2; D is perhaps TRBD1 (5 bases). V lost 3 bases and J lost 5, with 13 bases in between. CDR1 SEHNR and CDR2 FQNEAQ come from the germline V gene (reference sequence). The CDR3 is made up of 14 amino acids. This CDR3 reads CASSFRGETYGYTF. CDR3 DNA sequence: TGTGCCAGCAGCTTCCGGGGGGAGACTTATGGCTACACCTTC. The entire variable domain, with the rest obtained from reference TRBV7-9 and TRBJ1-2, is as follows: DTGVSQNPRHKITKRGQNVTFRCDPISEHNRLYWYRQTLGQGPEFLTYFQNEAQLEKSRLLSDRFSAERPKGSFSTLEIQRTEQGDSAMYLCASSFRGETYGYTFGSGTRLTVV.

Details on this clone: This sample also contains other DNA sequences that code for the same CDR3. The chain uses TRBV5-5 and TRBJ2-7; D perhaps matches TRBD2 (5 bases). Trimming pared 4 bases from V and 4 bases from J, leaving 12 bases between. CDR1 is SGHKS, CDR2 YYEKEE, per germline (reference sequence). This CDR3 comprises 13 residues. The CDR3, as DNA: TGTGCCAGCAGCCGCTCGACGGGGTACGAGCAGTACTTC. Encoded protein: CASSRSTGYEQYF.

The CDR3 loop reads CASSSHILADTQYF. The CDR3 nucleotides read TGTGCCAGCAGTTCCCATATTTTAGCCGATACGCAGTATTTT. This rearrangement joins TRBV27 to TRBJ2-3; D not certain. The CDR3 length is 14 residues. V was cut by 4 bases and J by 6 bases, with 14 bases left in between. Germline CDR1 and CDR2: MNHEY and SMNVEV (reference sequence).

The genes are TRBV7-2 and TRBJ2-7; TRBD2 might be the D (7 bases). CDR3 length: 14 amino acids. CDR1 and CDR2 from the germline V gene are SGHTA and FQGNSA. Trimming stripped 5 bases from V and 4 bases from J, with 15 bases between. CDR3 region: CASSPPGRGYEQYF. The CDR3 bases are TGTGCCAGCAGCCCCCCTGGGAGGGGGTACGAGCAGTACTTC.

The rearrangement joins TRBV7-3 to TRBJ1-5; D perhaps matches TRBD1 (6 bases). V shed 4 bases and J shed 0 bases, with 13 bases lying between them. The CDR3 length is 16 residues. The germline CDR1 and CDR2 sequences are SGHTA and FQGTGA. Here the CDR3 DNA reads TGTGCCAGCAGCTCTTTACAGGGAGATAGCAATCAGCCCCAGCATTTT. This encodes CASSSLQGDSNQPQHF.

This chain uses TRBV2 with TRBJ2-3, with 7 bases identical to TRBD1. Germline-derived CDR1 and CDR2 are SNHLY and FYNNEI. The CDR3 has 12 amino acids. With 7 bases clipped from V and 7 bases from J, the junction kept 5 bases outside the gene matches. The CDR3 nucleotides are TGTGCCAGCATAGGGGGCCCCAATACGCAGTATTTT. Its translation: CASIGGPNTQYF.

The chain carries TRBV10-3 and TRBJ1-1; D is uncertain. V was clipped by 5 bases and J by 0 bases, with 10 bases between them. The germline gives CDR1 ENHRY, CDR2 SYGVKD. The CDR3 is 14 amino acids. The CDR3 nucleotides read TGTGCCATCAGTCTGCGACACCTGAACACTGAAGCTTTCTTT. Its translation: CAISLRHLNTEAFF.

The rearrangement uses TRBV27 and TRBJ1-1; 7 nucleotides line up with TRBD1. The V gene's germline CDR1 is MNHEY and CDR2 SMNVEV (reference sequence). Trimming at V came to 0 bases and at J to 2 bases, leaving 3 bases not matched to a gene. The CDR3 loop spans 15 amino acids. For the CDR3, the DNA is TGTGCCAGCAGTTTATCGAGGGGGCGCAACACTGAAGCTTTCTTT. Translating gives CASSLSRGRNTEAFF.

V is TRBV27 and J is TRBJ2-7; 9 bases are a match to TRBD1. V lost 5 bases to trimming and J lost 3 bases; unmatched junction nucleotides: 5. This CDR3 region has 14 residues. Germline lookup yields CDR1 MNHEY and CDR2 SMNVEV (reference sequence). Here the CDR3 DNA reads TGTGCCAGCAGTGCGGACAGGGGTGGCTACGAGCAGTACTTC. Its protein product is CASSADRGGYEQYF.

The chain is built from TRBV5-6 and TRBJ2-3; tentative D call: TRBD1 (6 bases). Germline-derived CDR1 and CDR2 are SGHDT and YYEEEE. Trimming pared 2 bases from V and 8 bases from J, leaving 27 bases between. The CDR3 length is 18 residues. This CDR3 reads CASSFISRGGPTKGTQYF. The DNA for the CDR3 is TGTGCCAGCAGCTTCATCTCTCGAGGGGGTCCCACCAAAGGTACGCAGTATTTT.

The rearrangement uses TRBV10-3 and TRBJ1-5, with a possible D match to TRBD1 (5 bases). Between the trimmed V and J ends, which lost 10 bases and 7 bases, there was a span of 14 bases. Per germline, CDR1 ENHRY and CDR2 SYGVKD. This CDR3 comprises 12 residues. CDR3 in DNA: TGTGCCACCTGGGCCGGGACCCAGCCCCAGCATTTT. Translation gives CATWAGTQPQHF.

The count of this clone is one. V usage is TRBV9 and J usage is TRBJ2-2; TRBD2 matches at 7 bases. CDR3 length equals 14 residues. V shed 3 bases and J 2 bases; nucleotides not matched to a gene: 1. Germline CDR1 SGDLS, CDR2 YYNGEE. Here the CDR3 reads CASSAGGNTGELFF. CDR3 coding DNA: TGTGCCAGCAGCGCGGGGGGTAACACCGGGGAGCTGTTTTTT. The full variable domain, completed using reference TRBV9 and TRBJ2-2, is DSGVTQTPKHLITATGQRVTLRCSPRSGDLSVYWYQQSLDQGLQFLIQYYNGEERAKGNILERFSAQQFPDLHSELNLSSLELGDSALYFCASSAGGNTGELFFGEGSRLTVL.

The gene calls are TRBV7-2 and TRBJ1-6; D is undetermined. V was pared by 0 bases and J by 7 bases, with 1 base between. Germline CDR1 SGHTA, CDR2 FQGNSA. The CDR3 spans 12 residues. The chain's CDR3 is CASSLANSPLHF. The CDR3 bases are TGTGCCAGCAGCTTAGCGAATTCACCCCTCCACTTT. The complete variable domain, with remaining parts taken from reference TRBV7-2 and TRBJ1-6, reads GAGVSQSPSNKVTEKGKDVELRCDPISGHTALYWYRQSLGQGLEFLIYFQGNSAPDKSGLPSDRFSAERTGGSVSTLTIQRTQQEDSAVYLCASSLANSPLHFGNGTRLTVT.

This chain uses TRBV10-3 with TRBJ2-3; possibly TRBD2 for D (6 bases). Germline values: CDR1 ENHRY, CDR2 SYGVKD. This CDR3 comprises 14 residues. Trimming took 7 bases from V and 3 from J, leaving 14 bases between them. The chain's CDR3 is CAITSGVGTDTQYF. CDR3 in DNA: TGTGCCATCACCTCGGGGGTGGGGACAGATACGCAGTATTTT.

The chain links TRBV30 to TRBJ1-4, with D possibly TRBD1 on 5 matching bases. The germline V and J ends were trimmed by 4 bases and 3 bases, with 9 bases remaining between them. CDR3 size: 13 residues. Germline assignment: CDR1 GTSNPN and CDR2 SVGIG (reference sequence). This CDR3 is CAWKWGSNEKLFF. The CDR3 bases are TGTGCCTGGAAGTGGGGGTCTAATGAAAAACTGTTTTTT.

The CDR3 protein is CSVVPGTDFYEQYF. The CDR3 coding sequence is TGCAGCGTTGTCCCCGGGACAGATTTCTACGAGCAGTACTTC. The chain uses TRBV29-1 and TRBJ2-7, with 7 bases lining up with TRBD1. J was trimmed by 3 bases and V by 4 bases; bases with no gene match: 9. The germline V gene has CDR1 SQVTM and CDR2 ANQGSEA. The CDR3 spans 14 residues.

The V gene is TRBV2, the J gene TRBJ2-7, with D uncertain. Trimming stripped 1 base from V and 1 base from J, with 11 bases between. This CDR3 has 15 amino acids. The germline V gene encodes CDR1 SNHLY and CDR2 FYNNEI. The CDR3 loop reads CASSEDVGISYEQYF. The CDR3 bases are TGTGCCAGCAGTGAAGACGTTGGAATATCCTACGAGCAGTACTTC.

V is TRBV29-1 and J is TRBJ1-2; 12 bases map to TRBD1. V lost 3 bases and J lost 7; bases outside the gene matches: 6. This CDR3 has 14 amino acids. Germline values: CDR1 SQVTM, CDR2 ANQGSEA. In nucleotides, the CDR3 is TGCAGCGTTGAGCTTGGGACAGGGGGCCCTGGCTACACCTTC. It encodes CSVELGTGGPGYTF.

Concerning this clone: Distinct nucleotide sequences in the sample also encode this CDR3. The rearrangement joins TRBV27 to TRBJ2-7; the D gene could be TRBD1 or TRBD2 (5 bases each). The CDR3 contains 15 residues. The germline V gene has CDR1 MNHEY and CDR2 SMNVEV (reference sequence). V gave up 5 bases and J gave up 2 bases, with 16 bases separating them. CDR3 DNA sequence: TGTGCCAGCAGTCTCTCCGGGACCGGTACCTACGAGCAGTACTTC. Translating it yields CASSLSGTGTYEQYF.